This TCR beta chain was sequenced in a study of early T cells in non-severe SARS-CoV-2 infection (dated by TCRdb to the early 2020s). For the wider study: Because TCR sequencing relied on bulk RNA taken from unsorted whole blood, pairing of alpha and beta chains was not possible. Results the study describes overall, beyond this receptor: VDJdb matching was skewed toward anti-spike CD8 responses, so virus-specific expansions were likely underestimated and private and CD4 specificities were missed.

In its sample, this clonotype was seen a few times. Its binding antigen is unknown. No quality values exist for individual bases; no much larger clone is one base distant. Set within a cohort of healthcare workers in London, UK, this nested case-control study involved weekly PCR testing of nasopharyngeal swabs along with blood sampling. Healthcare workers were recruited during the week of the UK lockdown, between 23 and 31 March 2020, and followed weekly for up to 16 weeks. Libraries were built with 5' RACE. TCRdb records NextSeq 500 as the sequencer. To correct for sequencing error and PCR bias, the TCR library protocol tagged individual cDNA molecules with unique molecular identifiers. Both TCR alpha and beta chains were sequenced, and tight co-correlation was observed between alpha and beta sequence abundances in each sample. The authors' pipeline ran thus. V gene, J gene and CDR3 annotation of TCR sequences was performed with Decombinator V4. Expanded TCRs were defined as changing significantly between any two time points under a Poisson model with p below 0.0001. TCR abundances were normalised to the total number of TCRs sequenced in each sample and reported as counts per million. TRAV1-2 paired with TRAJ12, TRAJ20 or TRAJ33 defined MAIT TCRs, while TRAV10 paired with TRAJ18 defined iNKT TCRs. A search of VDJdb, accessed on 1 November 2021, was run for TCRs annotated to CMV, EBV and SARS-CoV-2, with TCRs annotated for multiple antigens excluded. Through fastp at Q25 and MiXCR, TCRdb rebuilt clones from the public reads, retaining in-frame beta chains. Entries are consolidated by CDR3 protein sequence, retaining the most common genes and DNA. The V and J calls come from TCRdb's annotation, not from the publication. A total of tens of thousands of distinct CDR3 sequences appear in this sample, roughly 14% of them only once. The leading ten clones occupy approximately 0.54% of the sample.

CDR1 and CDR2 are drawn from the germline V gene: SQVTM, ANQGSEA. The germline V and J ends show losses of 7 bases and 6 bases respectively, and no gene match explains 5 bases of the junction. The CDR3 numbers 12 residues from cysteine through phenylalanine. The CDR3 DNA has 36 bases and is translated from base 1. The clonotype was recovered from an adult who was a healthcare worker with PCR-confirmed SARS-CoV-2 infection or an uninfected control (not recorded which). The sample consisted of whole blood. The V and J segments used are TRBV29-1 and TRBJ2-3; 9 bases in the junction line up with TRBD1. The CDR3 amino acid sequence is: CSGDREGDTQYF. The DNA sequence is TGCAGCGGGGACAGGGAAGGGGATACGCAGTATTTT.